The 10 T cell receptor beta chains below were found in one sample sequenced in a study of a mutant IDH1 vaccine in newly diagnosed glioma. Time point indicated: week 23, last vaccination. A 20-mer mutant IDH1 peptide at 300 ug was injected subcutaneously with topical imiquimod. What these receptors recognize is not known. Generated by immunoSEQ multiplex PCR, the TCRdb table keeps only in-frame clones and is missing some. This sample carries about 54,000 clones, around 80% of them seen once, and the ten largest clones take approximately 6.2%. The sequences come from PBMCs, collected from a glioma patient whose treatment included an IDH1 peptide vaccine. The receptors derive from a man aged 35 to 55 with glioma.

V is TRBV7-3 and J is TRBJ2-2, with unresolved D. Germline V CDR1 and CDR2: SGHTA, FQGTGA. This CDR3 has 16 residues. V lost 6 bases to trimming and J lost 0 bases, with 14 bases between them. The CDR3 protein is CASRPVRNANTGELFF. The CDR3 DNA is TGTGCCAGCAGGCCCGTGCGGAACGCGAACACCGGGGAGCTGTTTTTT.

The chain employs TRBV19 and TRBJ1-6, with 8 bases matching TRBD1. The V and J ends lost 6 bases and 5 bases, in that order; junction bases with no gene match: 9. There are 16 residues in the CDR3. From germline, CDR1 is LNHDA and CDR2 SQIVND (reference sequence). The CDR3 reads CASRPAGGSDNSPLHF. In DNA form, the CDR3 reads TGTGCCAGTAGGCCAGCAGGGGGCTCGGATAATTCACCCCTCCACTTT.

This rearrangement joins TRBV7-9 to TRBJ2-1, with D possibly TRBD1 on 5 matching bases. The CDR3 is made up of 12 amino acids. V dropped 5 bases and J dropped 8 bases, with 10 bases sitting between them. CDR1 is SEHNR, CDR2 FQNEAQ, per germline (reference sequence). The CDR3 DNA sequence: TGTGCCAGCAGCCACCAGGGCCATGAGCAGTTCTTC. Protein product: CASSHQGHEQFF.

This clone occurred a few times. This chain connects TRBV7-2 to TRBJ2-5; 7 bases map to TRBD2. The junction had 7 bases not matched to a gene; V was cut back by 1 base and J by 5 bases. CDR3 length: 15 residues. Germline V gene sequence: CDR1 SGHTA, CDR2 FQGNSA. DNA for the CDR3: TGTGCCAGCAGCTTAGTAGGACTAGGGAGTGAGACCCAGTACTTC. Its protein is CASSLVGLGSETQYF.

This clone has just a few counts. The V call is TRBV7-9, the J call TRBJ1-2; 7 bases map to TRBD1. Germline trimming cut 5 bases from V and 8 bases from J; bases unmatched to any gene: 5. Germline V gene lookup returns CDR1 SEHNR and CDR2 FQNEAQ (reference sequence). The CDR3 runs to 12 residues. CDR3 region: CASSPRTGGYTF. The DNA of the CDR3 is TGTGCCAGCAGCCCCCGGACAGGAGGCTACACCTTC. The variable domain in full, with the rest retrieved from reference TRBV7-9 and TRBJ1-2, is DTGVSQNPRHKITKRGQNVTFRCDPISEHNRLYWYRQTLGQGPEFLTYFQNEAQLEKSRLLSDRFSAERPKGSFSTLEIQRTEQGDSAMYLCASSPRTGGYTFGSGTRLTVV.

CDR3 DNA: TGCAGCGTGGGGGGACAGGGGGCAGTCCACGAGCAGTACTTC. Translated: CSVGGQGAVHEQYF. The rearrangement uses TRBV29-1 and TRBJ2-7; 12 nucleotides line up with TRBD1. V gave up 6 bases and J gave up 5 bases; unmatched junction bases: 8. The CDR3 covers 14 residues. CDR1 SQVTM and CDR2 ANQGSEA come from the germline V gene.

The chain's CDR3 is CASSLVSGGTGELFF. In DNA form, the CDR3 reads TGTGCCAGCAGCTTAGTTTCGGGTGGCACCGGGGAGCTGTTTTTT. The rearrangement uses TRBV7-9 and TRBJ2-2, with no clear D. The V and J ends lost 1 base and 4 bases respectively, with 10 bases between them. In germline, CDR1 is SEHNR, CDR2 FQNEAQ (reference sequence). CDR3 length: 15 residues.

In nucleotides, the CDR3 is TGCAGTGCGGAAAAGGAAGAGACCCAGTACTTC. It encodes CSAEKEETQYF. V gene TRBV20-1 combines with J gene TRBJ2-5; D remains ambiguous. The CDR3 is 11 residues long. Between the trimmed V and J ends, which lost 6 bases and 3 bases, there was a span of 8 bases. The V gene's germline CDR1 is DFQATT and CDR2 SNEGSKA (reference sequence).

This chain uses TRBV6-5 with TRBJ1-6; no clear D gene. CDR3 length: 13 residues. Germline V gene data show CDR1 as MNHEY and CDR2 as SVGAGI. V gave up 6 bases and J gave up 7 bases, with 10 bases separating them. In nucleotides, the CDR3 is TGTGCCAGCAGCAGAACCGGAAATTCACCCCTCCACTTT. Translated, it gives CASSRTGNSPLHF.

The sample holds one count of this clone. The chain combines TRBV30 with TRBJ1-2, with D maybe TRBD1 (6 bases). Germline CDR1 reads GTSNPN; CDR2 reads SVGIG (reference sequence). The V and J ends lost 3 bases and 8 bases respectively, with 13 bases between them. The CDR3 covers 12 residues. CDR3 sequence: CAWRGMGGGYTF. CDR3 DNA: TGTGCCTGGAGAGGGATGGGGGGCGGCTACACCTTC.